This entry describes one TCR beta chain. Its specificity is not known. There are 15 residues in the CDR3. The V and J ends lost 3 bases and 4 bases, in that order; junction bases with no gene match: 11. Germline lookup yields CDR1 SQVTM and CDR2 ANQGSEA. The sample comes from a study of cytomegalovirus exposure and HLA in healthy donors. Notes on the study in general: Most TCR sequences were rare, but some public TCRs occurred in many donors. The study put some 150 TCR beta chains on its list as cytomegalovirus-associated. Reports state that TCR beta sequences accurately predicted most subjects' HLA-A and HLA-B alleles.

It was with 60 Vbeta and 13 Jbeta primers that the PCR ran. Sequenced by immunoSEQ multiplex PCR; TCRdb stores in-frame clones only, minus some. The sample includes some 120,000 clones, 65% to 80% of them seen just once. These donors counted as nominally healthy when sampled, but unrecorded immune exposures were likely. Sequences were obtained from PBMCs. The TCR was taken from a man under 40 in good health and CMV-seronegative. This chain uses TRBV29-1 with TRBJ1-2; 7 bases are a match to TRBD1. The CDR3 DNA is TGCAGCGTTGAGAATAGGGGGCCGGGAGTCTATGGCTACACCTTC. This translates into CSVENRGPGVYGYTF.